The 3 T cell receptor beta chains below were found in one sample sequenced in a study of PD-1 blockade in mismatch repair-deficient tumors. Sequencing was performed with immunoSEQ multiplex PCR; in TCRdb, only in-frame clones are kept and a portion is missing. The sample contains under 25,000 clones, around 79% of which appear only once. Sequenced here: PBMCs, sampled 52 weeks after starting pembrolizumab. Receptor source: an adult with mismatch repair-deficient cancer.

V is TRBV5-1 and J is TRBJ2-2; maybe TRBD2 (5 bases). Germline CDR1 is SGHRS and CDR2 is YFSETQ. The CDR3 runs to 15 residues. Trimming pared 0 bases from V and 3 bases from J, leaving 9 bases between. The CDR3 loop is CASSLEAADTGELFF. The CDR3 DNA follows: TGCGCCAGCAGCTTGGAAGCAGCGGACACCGGGGAGCTGTTTTTT. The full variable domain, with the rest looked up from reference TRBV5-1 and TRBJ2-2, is KAGVTQTPRYLIKTRGQQVTLSCSPISGHRSVSWYQQTPGQGLQFLFEYFSETQRNKGNFPGRFSGRQFSNSRSEMNVSTLELGDSALYLCASSLEAADTGELFFGEGSRLTVL.

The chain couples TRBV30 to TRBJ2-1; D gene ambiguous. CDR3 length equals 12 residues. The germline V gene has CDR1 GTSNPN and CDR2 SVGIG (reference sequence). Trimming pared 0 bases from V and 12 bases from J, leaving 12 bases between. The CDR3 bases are TGTGCCTGGAGTGTAGCTCTGGGCCCGCAGTTCTTC. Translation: CAWSVALGPQFF.

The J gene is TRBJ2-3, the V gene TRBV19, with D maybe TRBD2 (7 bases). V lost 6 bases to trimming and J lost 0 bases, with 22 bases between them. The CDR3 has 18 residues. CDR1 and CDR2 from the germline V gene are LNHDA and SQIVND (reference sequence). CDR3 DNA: TGTGCCAGTAGGATTGGAGGAGGGGGGGAAACTAGCACAGATACGCAGTATTTT. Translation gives CASRIGGGGETSTDTQYF.